The clone carrying this T cell receptor (beta chain) was observed a single time. As yet, its antigen is unknown. The CDR3 extends over 17 amino acids. Germline loops: CDR1 LNHDA, CDR2 SQIVND (reference sequence). V lost 3 bases, J lost 10 bases, and 12 bases stayed unmatched. These data originate in a study of molecular identifiers for immune sequencing clone quantification. Study-wide background: With replicates, the RNA of about 20,000 or 100,000 naive CD8 cells was split five ways and four were sequenced.

Via MiXCR, TCRdb re-called the PCR reads, giving one row per CDR3 protein. The sample has around 480,000 distinct CDR3 sequences; roughly 24% are singletons. Sorted cell numbers of roughly 18,000 to 1,000,000, with 10%, 30% or 50% RNA, served as input for naive CD8 libraries. When naive CD8 T cells were sorted, they were gated as CD8+CD4-CCR7+CD45RA+. Study outcomes and limitations: Whereas clones above 20 RNA copies held under 1% of naive-cell molecules, they held over 97% of effector molecules.

The clonotype was recovered from a human donor in good health. Some libraries in this study had Jurkat cell RNA spiked in. The sequencing input was naive CD8+ T cells from blood, with Jurkat cell RNA spiked in. The subset is: FACS-sorted CD8+CD4-CCR7+CD45RA+ naive T cells. The chain couples TRBV19 to TRBJ1-6, with TRBD1 matching 10 bases. For the CDR3, the DNA is TGTGCCAGTAGTATGACCCCGGACAGGGGGAGGGGGTCACCCCTCCACTTT. Its translation: CASSMTPDRGRGSPLHF.